The 17 T cell receptor beta chains below were found in one sample sequenced in a study of Ad26.COV2.S vaccination and SARS-CoV-2 variants. Sequenced by immunoSEQ multiplex PCR; TCRdb stores in-frame clones only, minus some. The sample holds approximately 350,000 clones; more than 75% are singletons and the top ten take about 3.5%. As to treatment: approximately 18 received Ad26.COV2.S at low or high dose, single or two shots; five or six received placebo; per-sample allocation not given. At day 63 after the first vaccine or placebo injection, samples were drawn. The material was peripheral blood, obtained in a trial of Ad26.COV2.S vaccine versus placebo. The receptors come from a person aged 18-65 years who received the Ad26.COV2.S COVID-19 vaccine or a placebo.

This clone was observed a handful of times. The V gene is TRBV27, the J gene TRBJ2-7, with 8 bases lining up with TRBD2. This CDR3 has 15 residues. J was trimmed by 3 bases and V by 4 bases; bases with no gene match: 8. CDR1 and CDR2 from the germline V gene are MNHEY and SMNVEV (reference sequence). The DNA for the CDR3 is TGTGCCAGCAGTTATGCGGGGGGCATTATCTACGAGCAGTACTTC. Its protein is CASSYAGGIIYEQYF.

Note on this clone: Additional DNA sequences in this sample encode the identical CDR3. The V call is TRBV7-9, the J call TRBJ1-1; possibly TRBD1 for D (6 bases). Trimming pared 5 bases from V and 0 bases from J, leaving 10 bases between. Germline V lookup: CDR1 SEHNR, CDR2 FQNEAQ (reference sequence). The CDR3 length is 14 residues. The CDR3 sequence: CASSLGGLNTEAFF. The CDR3 coding sequence is TGTGCCAGCAGCCTAGGGGGATTGAACACTGAAGCTTTCTTT.

The chain combines TRBV24-1 with TRBJ1-5; D gene ambiguous. The CDR3 is 14 amino acids. In germline, CDR1 is KGHDR, CDR2 SFDVKD. V gave up 3 bases and J gave up 0 bases, with 5 bases separating them. The CDR3 loop is CATSDISSNQPQHF. The CDR3 nucleotides read TGTGCCACCAGTGATATTAGTAGCAATCAGCCCCAGCATTTT.

The chain couples TRBV15 to TRBJ1-1; no clear D gene. The ends were cut back, 0 bases at V and 4 bases at J, with 12 bases in the middle. The CDR3 spans 15 residues. Germline values: CDR1 LNHNV, CDR2 YYDKDF (reference sequence). The CDR3 nucleotides are TGTGCCACCAGCAGAGATCAAGGGTTCGGCACTGAAGCTTTCTTT. Its translation is CATSRDQGFGTEAFF.

The J gene is TRBJ1-1, the V gene TRBV7-9, with unresolved D. This CDR3 is built from 13 residues. Germline values: CDR1 SEHNR, CDR2 FQNEAQ (reference sequence). V was clipped by 8 bases and J by 1 base, with 11 bases between them. The CDR3 DNA sequence: TGTGCCAGCTGCTCGGACCCGAACACTGAAGCTTTCTTT. Translating gives CASCSDPNTEAFF.

V and J are TRBV5-8 and TRBJ1-2; D not certain. Trimming stripped 2 bases from V and 1 base from J, with 9 bases between. The CDR3 contains 14 residues. Per germline, CDR1 SGHTS and CDR2 YDEGEE. CDR3 coding DNA: TGTGCCAGCAGCTTTCCAGCCTTTAACTATGGCTACACCTTC. Its protein is CASSFPAFNYGYTF.

The chain is built from TRBV23-1 and TRBJ1-5; D is uncertain. TRBV23-1 belongs to the ORF category, with a function that is uncertain. The CDR3 is 13 amino acids. V lost 4 bases, J lost 4 bases, and 8 bases lay in between. DNA for the CDR3: TGCGCCAGCAGTCTCCCCCCTAATCAGCCCCAGCATTTT. It codes for CASSLPPNQPQHF.

The rearrangement links TRBV25-1 to TRBJ1-3; TRBD1 is a possible D gene (5 bases). The CDR3 is made up of 15 amino acids. Germline values: CDR1 MGHDK, CDR2 SYGVNS. The ends were cut back, 7 bases at V and 0 bases at J, with 13 bases in the middle. CDR3 coding DNA: TGTGCCAGCACAATAGGACACTCCTCTGGAAACACCATATATTTT. Amino acid sequence: CASTIGHSSGNTIYF.

J is TRBJ1-3 and V is TRBV10-3, with D maybe TRBD1 (6 bases). CDR3 length: 15 amino acids. Germline CDR1 and CDR2: ENHRY and SYGVKD. Trimming took off 0 bases at V and 4 bases at J, with 10 bases between the two ends. For the CDR3, the DNA is TGTGCCATCAGTGAGTCGGGAGGACAGGGAAACACCATATATTTT. The encoded protein is CAISESGGQGNTIYF.

The V and J genes are TRBV6-6 and TRBJ1-1, with unresolved D. The CDR3 runs to 11 residues. The V gene's germline CDR1 is MNHNY and CDR2 SVGAGI (reference sequence). V lost 3 bases, J lost 13 bases, and 12 bases lay in between. CDR3 DNA: TGTGCCAGCAGTTATACGGGCCCTATTTTCTTT. Protein: CASSYTGPIFF.

V is TRBV19 and J is TRBJ1-1, with D tentatively TRBD1 (5 bases). The CDR3 is 16 amino acids. Trimming removed 1 base at V and 5 bases at J, with 17 bases between. Per germline, CDR1 LNHDA and CDR2 SQIVND (reference sequence). CDR3 in amino acids: CASSIGLWGPGTEAFF. CDR3 DNA sequence: TGTGCCAGTAGTATAGGCCTATGGGGACCGGGGACTGAAGCTTTCTTT.

CDR3 residues: CASSSGTGMETQYF. CDR3 nucleotides: TGCGCCAGCAGCTCCGGGACAGGAATGGAGACCCAGTACTTC. This sequence joins TRBV5-1 and TRBJ2-5; 8 bases map to TRBD1. The V gene's germline CDR1 is SGHRS and CDR2 YFSETQ. The trim removed 3 bases at V and 5 bases at J, leaving 6 bases unmatched. The CDR3 spans 14 residues.

The chain employs TRBV5-1 and TRBJ2-1, with 10 positions matching TRBD2. The CDR3 runs to 16 residues. The junction had 2 bases not matched to a gene; V was cut back by 2 bases and J by 0 bases. CDR1 is SGHRS and CDR2 is YFSETQ in the germline V gene. DNA of the CDR3: TGCGCCAGCAGCTTAGGGACTAGCGACTCCTACAATGAGCAGTTCTTC. Translated, it gives CASSLGTSDSYNEQFF.

The chain joins TRBV28 to TRBJ2-5; D not resolved. V was clipped by 7 bases and J by 4 bases, with 10 bases between them. The length of the CDR3 is 12 residues. Germline assignment: CDR1 MDHEN and CDR2 SYDVKM. The CDR3 protein is CASTPGGETQYF. The DNA of the CDR3 is TGTGCCAGCACCCCGGGCGGAGAGACCCAGTACTTC.

The chain links TRBV7-2 to TRBJ2-3, with D uncertain. The CDR3 runs to 13 residues. Germline CDR1 reads SGHTA; CDR2 reads FQGNSA. Trimming left V 4 bases short and J 6 bases short, with 11 bases between. The CDR3 here is CASSSWGGDTQYF. As DNA, the CDR3 is TGTGCCAGCAGCTCTTGGGGTGGGGATACGCAGTATTTT. The full variable domain, rest sourced from reference TRBV7-2 and TRBJ2-3, is GAGVSQSPSNKVTEKGKDVELRCDPISGHTALYWYRQSLGQGLEFLIYFQGNSAPDKSGLPSDRFSAERTGGSVSTLTIQRTQQEDSAVYLCASSSWGGDTQYFGPGTRLTVL.

This chain links TRBV5-1 with TRBJ1-3; the D is unclear. Trimming removed 0 bases from V and 4 bases from J, with 11 bases in between. Germline V lookup: CDR1 SGHRS, CDR2 YFSETQ. This CDR3 contains 15 residues. The DNA of the CDR3 is TGCGCCAGCAGCTTGGCCGTGGGGTCCGGAAACACCATATATTTT. Residues: CASSLAVGSGNTIYF. The full variable domain, with the rest looked up from reference TRBV5-1 and TRBJ1-3, is KAGVTQTPRYLIKTRGQQVTLSCSPISGHRSVSWYQQTPGQGLQFLFEYFSETQRNKGNFPGRFSGRQFSNSRSEMNVSTLELGDSALYLCASSLAVGSGNTIYFGEGSWLTVV.

V and J are TRBV5-1 and TRBJ2-5, with D possibly TRBD2 on 6 matching bases. Germline V gene sequence: CDR1 SGHRS, CDR2 YFSETQ. This CDR3 comprises 14 residues. V dropped 4 bases and J dropped 1 base, with 11 bases sitting between them. The CDR3 DNA is TGCGCCAGCAGCGGTGGGGGGACCCAAGAGACCCAGTACTTC. This codes for CASSGGGTQETQYF.